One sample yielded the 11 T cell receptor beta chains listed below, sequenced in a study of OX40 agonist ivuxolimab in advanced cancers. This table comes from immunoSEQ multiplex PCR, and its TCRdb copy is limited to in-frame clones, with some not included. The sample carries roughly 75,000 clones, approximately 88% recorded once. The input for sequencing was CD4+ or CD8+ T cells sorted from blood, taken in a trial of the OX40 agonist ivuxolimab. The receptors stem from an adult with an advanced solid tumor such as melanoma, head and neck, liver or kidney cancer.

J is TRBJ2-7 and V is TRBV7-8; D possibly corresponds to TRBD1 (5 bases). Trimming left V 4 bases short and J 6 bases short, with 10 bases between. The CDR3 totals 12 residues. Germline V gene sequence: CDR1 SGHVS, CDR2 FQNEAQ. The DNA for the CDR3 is TGTGCCAGCAGCTCTACAGGTGGCGAGCAGTACTTC. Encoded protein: CASSSTGGEQYF.

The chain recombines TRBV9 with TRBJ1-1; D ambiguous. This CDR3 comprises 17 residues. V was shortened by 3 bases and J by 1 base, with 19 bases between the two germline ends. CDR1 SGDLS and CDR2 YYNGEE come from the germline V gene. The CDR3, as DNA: TGTGCCAGCAGCGGCGGAAGCTTCCAAGGTCGGAACACTGAAGCTTTCTTT. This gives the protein CASSGGSFQGRNTEAFF.

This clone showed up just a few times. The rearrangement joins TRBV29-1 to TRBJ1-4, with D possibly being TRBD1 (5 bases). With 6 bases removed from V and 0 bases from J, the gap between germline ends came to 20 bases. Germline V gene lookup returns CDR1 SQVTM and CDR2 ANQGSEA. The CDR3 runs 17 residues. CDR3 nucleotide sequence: TGCAGCGTATCGGGAGGAGGGGAGACAGCAACTAATGAAAAACTGTTTTTT. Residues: CSVSGGGETATNEKLFF.

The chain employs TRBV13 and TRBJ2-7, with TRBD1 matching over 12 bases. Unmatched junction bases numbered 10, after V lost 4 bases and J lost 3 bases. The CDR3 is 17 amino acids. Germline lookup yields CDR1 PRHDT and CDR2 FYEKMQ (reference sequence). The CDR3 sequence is CASSSRDRGPLLYEQYF. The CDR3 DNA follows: TGTGCCAGCAGCTCTAGGGACAGGGGGCCTCTCCTCTACGAGCAGTACTTC.

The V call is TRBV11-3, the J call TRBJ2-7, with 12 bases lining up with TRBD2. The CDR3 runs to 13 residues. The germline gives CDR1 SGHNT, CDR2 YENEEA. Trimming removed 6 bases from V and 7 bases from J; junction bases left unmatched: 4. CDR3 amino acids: CASRSSGREEQYF. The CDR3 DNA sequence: TGTGCCAGCAGGTCTAGCGGGAGGGAAGAGCAGTACTTC.

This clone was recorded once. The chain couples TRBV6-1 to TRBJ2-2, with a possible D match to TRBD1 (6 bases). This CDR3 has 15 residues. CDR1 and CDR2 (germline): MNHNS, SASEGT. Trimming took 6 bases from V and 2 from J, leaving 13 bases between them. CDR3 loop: CASRRQVLNTGELFF. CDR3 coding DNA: TGTGCCAGCAGACGACAGGTTTTAAACACCGGGGAGCTGTTTTTT.

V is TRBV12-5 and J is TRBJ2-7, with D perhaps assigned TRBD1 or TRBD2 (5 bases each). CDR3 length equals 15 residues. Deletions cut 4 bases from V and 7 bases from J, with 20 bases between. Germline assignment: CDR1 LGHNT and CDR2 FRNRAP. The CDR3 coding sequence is TGTGCTAGTGGTTATTCCCGGGACGGGCCATGGGAGCAGTACTTC. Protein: CASGYSRDGPWEQYF.

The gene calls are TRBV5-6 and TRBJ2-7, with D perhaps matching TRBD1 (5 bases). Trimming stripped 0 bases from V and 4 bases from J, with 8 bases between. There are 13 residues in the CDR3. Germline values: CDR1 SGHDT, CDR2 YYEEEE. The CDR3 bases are TGTGCCAGCAGCTTGGGACAGCGATACGAGCAGTACTTC. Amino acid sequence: CASSLGQRYEQYF.

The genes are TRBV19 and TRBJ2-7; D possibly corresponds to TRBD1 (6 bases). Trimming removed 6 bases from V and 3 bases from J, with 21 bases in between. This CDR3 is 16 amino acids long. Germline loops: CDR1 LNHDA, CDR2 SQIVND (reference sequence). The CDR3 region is CASSQTGYPLVYEQYF. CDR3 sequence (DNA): TGTGCCAGTAGCCAAACAGGGTACCCTCTTGTCTACGAGCAGTACTTC. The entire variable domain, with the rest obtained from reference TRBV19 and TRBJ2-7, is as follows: DGGITQSPKYLFRKEGQNVTLSCEQNLNHDAMYWYRQDPGQGLRLIYYSQIVNDFQKGDIAEGYSVSREKKESFPLTVTSAQKNPTAFYLCASSQTGYPLVYEQYFGPGTRLTVT.

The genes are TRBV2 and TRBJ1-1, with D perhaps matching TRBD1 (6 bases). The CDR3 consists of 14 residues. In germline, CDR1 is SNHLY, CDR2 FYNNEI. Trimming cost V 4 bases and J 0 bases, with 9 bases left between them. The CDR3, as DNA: TGTGCCAGCAGTGTGCGGGGGCTGAACACTGAAGCTTTCTTT. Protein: CASSVRGLNTEAFF.

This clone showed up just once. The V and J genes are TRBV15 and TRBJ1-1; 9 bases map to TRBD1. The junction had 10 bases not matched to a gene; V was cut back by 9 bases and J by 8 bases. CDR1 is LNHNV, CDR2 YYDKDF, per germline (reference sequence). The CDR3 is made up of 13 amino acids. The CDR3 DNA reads TGTGCCACAAGACGCTCGGGACAGGGAGAAGCTTTCTTT. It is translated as CATRRSGQGEAFF.